This T cell receptor (beta chain) was documented in a study of blood T cell repertoires in COVID-19. Study-level information: From the United States, Italy and Spain came samples of acute and convalescent COVID-19. The analysed material was cDNA or gDNA that came from T cells, B-cell-depleted T cells, or PBMCs.

CDR3 length: 17 residues. Germline assignment: CDR1 MNHGY and CDR2 SVAAGI. The V and J ends lost 5 bases and 5 bases, in that order; junction bases with no gene match: 12. Researchers sorted participants into cohorts using their self-reported clinical history. In its sample, this clone was seen a few times. Sequencing was performed with immunoSEQ multiplex PCR; in TCRdb, only in-frame clones are kept and a portion is missing. The sample yields approximately 200,000 clones, 87% seen once. The chain uses TRBV6-9 and TRBJ2-7; TRBD2 matches 13 bases. This sequence was found in a young woman who had recovered from COVID-19. What was sequenced was PBMCs or T cells enriched from blood (not recorded which). CDR3 DNA sequence: TGTGCCAGCAGTAAACCCCCAGGACTAGCGGGGGTTCACGAGCAGTACTTC. Its protein is CASSKPPGLAGVHEQYF.